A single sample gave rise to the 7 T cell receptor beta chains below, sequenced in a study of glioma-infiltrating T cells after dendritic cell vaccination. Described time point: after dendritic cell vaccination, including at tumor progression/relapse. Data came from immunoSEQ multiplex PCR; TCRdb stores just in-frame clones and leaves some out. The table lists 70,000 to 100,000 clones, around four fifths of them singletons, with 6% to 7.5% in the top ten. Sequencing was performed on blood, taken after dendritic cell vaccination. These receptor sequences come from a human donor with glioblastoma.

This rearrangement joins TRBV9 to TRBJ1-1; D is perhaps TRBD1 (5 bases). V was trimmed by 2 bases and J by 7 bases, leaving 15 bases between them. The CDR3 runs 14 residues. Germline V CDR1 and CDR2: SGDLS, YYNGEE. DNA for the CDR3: TGTGCCAGCAGCGTTGTAGAGGACACCCTTGAAGCTTTCTTT. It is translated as CASSVVEDTLEAFF.

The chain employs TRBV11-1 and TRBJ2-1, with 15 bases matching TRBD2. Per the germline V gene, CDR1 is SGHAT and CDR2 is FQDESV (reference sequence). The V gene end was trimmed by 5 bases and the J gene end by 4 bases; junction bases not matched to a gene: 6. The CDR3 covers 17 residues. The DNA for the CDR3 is TGTGCCAGCAGCGCCGGGACTAGCGGGGGGAGATACAATGAGCAGTTCTTC. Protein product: CASSAGTSGGRYNEQFF.

CDR3 nucleotide sequence: TGTGCCACTCGGGACAGCTACGAGCAGTACTTC. The encoded protein is CATRDSYEQYF. The chain joins TRBV10-3 to TRBJ2-7; TRBD1 agrees at 7 bases. This CDR3 is 11 amino acids long. CDR1 and CDR2 from the germline V gene are ENHRY and SYGVKD. V trimming: 10 bases; J trimming: 3 bases; junction bases outside the gene matches: 3.

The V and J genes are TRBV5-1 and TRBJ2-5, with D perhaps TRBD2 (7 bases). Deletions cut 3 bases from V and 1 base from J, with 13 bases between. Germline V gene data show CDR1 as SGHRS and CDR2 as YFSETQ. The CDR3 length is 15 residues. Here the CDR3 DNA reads TGCGCCAGCAGCTCATCGGCGGGGGCCCAAGAGACCCAGTACTTC. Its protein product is CASSSSAGAQETQYF. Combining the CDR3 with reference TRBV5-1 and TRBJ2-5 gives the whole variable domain KAGVTQTPRYLIKTRGQQVTLSCSPISGHRSVSWYQQTPGQGLQFLFEYFSETQRNKGNFPGRFSGRQFSNSRSEMNVSTLELGDSALYLCASSSSAGAQETQYFGPGTRLLVL.

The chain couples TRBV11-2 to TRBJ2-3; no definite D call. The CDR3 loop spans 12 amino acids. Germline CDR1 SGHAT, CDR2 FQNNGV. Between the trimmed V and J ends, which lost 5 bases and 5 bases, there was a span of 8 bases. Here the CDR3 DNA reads TGTGCCAGCAGCGCTTTACTAGATACGCAGTATTTT. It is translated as CASSALLDTQYF.

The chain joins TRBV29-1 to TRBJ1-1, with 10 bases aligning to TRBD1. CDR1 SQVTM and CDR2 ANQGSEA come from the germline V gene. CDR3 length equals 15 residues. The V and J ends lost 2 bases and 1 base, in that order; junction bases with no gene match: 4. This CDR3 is CSVEKGTGANTEAFF. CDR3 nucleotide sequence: TGCAGCGTTGAAAAGGGGACAGGGGCGAACACTGAAGCTTTCTTT.

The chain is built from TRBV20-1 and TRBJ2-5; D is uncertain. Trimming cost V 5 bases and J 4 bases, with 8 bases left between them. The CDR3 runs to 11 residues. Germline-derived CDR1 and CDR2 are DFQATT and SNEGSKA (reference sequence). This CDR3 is CSAPLLETQYF. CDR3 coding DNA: TGCAGTGCTCCCCTATTAGAGACCCAGTACTTC.